This entry is about one T cell receptor (beta chain). Trimming at V came to 4 bases and at J to 9 bases, leaving 15 bases not matched to a gene. CDR3 length equals 16 residues. Germline CDR1 is SQVTM and CDR2 is ANQGSEA. The study ran the assay at deep level. Using immunoSEQ multiplex PCR, the repertoire was profiled, and TCRdb retains in-frame clones only, with some absent. Of 2 million to 3 million clones in the sample, approximately 94% are singletons; the top ten hold more than 0.35%. The data were taken from a study of shared clonotypes between healthy human individuals. The sequencing sample was made of naive CD4+ T cells from PBMCs. Subset specified: CD45RA+ positively selected. The chain is built from TRBV29-1 and TRBJ2-1, with 10 nucleotides matching TRBD2. The source is a man between 18 and 29 years old in good health. Some clones in this sample may be carry-over from other donors' samples. CDR3 sequence (DNA): TGCAGCGTTGGTACCTTGAGCGGGAGGGCCCGGGGTGAGCAGTTCTTC. Amino acid sequence: CSVGTLSGRARGEQFF.